The TCR beta chain under discussion was sequenced for a study of T-cell memory formation after mild COVID-19. Study summary: TCR clustering was largely donor specific.

To note about this clonotype: Its antigen is undetermined.

The CDR3 spans 12 residues. Germline V gene sequence: CDR1 SGHRS, CDR2 YFSETQ. V was clipped by 1 base and J by 1 base, with 2 bases between them. TCRdb itself ran the 5' RACE reads through MiXCR, one entry per CDR3 protein. Of around 150,000 distinct CDR3 sequences in the sample, about 14% were seen once. The study, taken as a whole, reports: Largely, contracting CD4+ clones fell within CM and EM, and contracting CD8+ clones within EMRA.

Source material: PBMCs or a T cell subset sorted from them (not recorded which). The receptor was derived from an adult woman who had mild COVID-19 (a few samples of this study predate the infection). Cell type and time point are not known. V is TRBV5-1 and J is TRBJ1-1, with D unclear. The CDR3 nucleotides read TGCGCCAGCAGCTTGAAGAACACTGAAGCTTTCTTT. Protein: CASSLKNTEAFF.